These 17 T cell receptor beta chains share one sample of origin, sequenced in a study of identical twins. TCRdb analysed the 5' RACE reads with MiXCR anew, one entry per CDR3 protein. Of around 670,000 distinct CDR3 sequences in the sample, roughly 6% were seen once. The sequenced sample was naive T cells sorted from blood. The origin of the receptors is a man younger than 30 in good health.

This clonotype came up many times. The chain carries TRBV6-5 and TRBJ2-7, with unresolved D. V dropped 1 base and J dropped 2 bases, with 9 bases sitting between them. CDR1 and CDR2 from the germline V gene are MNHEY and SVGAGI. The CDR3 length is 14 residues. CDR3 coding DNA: TGTGCCAGCAGTTACTGGGGATCGACCTACGAGCAGTACTTC. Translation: CASSYWGSTYEQYF.

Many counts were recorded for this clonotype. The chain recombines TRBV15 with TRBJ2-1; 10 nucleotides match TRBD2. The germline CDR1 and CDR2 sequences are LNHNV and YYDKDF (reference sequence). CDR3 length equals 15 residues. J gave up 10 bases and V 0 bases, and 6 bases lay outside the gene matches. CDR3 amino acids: CATSRDLAGDGEQFF. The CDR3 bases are TGTGCCACCAGCAGAGATCTAGCGGGAGATGGCGAGCAGTTCTTC.

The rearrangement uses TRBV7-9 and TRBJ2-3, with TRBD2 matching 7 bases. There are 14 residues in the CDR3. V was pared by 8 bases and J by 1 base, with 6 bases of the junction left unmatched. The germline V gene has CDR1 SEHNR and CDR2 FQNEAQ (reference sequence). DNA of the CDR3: TGTGCCAGCGGGAGGGAGGGGCGCACAGATACGCAGTATTTT. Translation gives CASGREGRTDTQYF.

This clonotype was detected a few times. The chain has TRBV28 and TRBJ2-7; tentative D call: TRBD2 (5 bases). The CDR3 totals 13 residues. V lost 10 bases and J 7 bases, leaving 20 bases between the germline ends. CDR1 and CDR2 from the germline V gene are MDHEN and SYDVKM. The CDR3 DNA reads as TGTGCCATCTATCCGGGATCCCAAGGGGAGCAGTACTTC. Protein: CAIYPGSQGEQYF.

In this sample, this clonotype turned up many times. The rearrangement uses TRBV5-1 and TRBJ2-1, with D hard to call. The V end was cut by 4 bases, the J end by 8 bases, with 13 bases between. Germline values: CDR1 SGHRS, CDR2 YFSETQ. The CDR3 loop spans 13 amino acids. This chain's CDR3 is CASSPQNADEQFF. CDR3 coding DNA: TGCGCCAGCAGCCCTCAGAACGCGGATGAGCAGTTCTTC.

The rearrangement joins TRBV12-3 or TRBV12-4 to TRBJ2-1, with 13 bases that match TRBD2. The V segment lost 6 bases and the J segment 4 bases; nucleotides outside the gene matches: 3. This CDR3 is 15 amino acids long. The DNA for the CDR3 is TGTGCCAGCAGCGGGACTAGCGGGAATTACAATGAGCAGTTCTTC. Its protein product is CASSGTSGNYNEQFF.

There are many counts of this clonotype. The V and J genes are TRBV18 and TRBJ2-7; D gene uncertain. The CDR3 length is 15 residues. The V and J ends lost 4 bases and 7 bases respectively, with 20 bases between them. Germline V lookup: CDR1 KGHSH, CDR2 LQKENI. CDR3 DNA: TGTGCCAGCTCACAAGGACCCGAGTACGATTTTGAGCAGTACGTC. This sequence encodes CASSQGPEYDFEQYV.

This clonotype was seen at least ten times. CDR3 amino acids: CAISNRDSSYEQYV. In nucleotides, the CDR3 is TGTGCCATCAGTAACCGGGACTCGAGTTACGAGCAGTACGTC. The chain uses TRBV10-3 and TRBJ2-7; TRBD2 is a possible D gene (6 bases). CDR3 size: 14 residues. Germline V gene sequence: CDR1 ENHRY, CDR2 SYGVKD. Trimming pared 5 bases from V and 4 bases from J, leaving 15 bases between.

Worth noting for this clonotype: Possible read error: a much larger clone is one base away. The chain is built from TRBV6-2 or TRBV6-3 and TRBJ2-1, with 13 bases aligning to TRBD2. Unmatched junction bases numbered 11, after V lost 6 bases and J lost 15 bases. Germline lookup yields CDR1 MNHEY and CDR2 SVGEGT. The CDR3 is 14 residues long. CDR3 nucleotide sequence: TGTGCCAGCAGAACTAGCGGGAGGGTCTATGAGTTGTTCTTC. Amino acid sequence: CASRTSGRVYELFF.

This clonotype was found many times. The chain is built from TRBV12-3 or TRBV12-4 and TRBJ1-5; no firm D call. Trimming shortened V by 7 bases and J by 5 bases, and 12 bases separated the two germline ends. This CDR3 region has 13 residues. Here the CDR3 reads CASTLGNHQPQHF. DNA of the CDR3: TGTGCCAGCACCCTCGGGAACCATCAGCCCCAGCATTTT.

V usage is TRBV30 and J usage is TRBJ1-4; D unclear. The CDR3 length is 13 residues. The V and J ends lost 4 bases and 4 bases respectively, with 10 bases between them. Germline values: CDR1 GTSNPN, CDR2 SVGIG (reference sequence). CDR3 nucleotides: TGTGCCTGGACAGGCCAGAATAATGAAAAACTGTTTTTT. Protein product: CAWTGQNNEKLFF.

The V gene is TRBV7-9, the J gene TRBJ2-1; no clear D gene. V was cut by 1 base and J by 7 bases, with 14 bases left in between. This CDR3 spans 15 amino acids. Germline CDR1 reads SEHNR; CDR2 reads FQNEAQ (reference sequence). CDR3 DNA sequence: TGTGCCAGCAGCTTAGTTGCGGTGGTGCGGAATGAGCAGTTCTTC. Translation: CASSLVAVVRNEQFF. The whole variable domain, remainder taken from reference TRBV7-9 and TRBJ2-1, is DTGVSQNPRHKITKRGQNVTFRCDPISEHNRLYWYRQTLGQGPEFLTYFQNEAQLEKSRLLSDRFSAERPKGSFSTLEIQRTEQGDSAMYLCASSLVAVVRNEQFFGPGTRLTVL.

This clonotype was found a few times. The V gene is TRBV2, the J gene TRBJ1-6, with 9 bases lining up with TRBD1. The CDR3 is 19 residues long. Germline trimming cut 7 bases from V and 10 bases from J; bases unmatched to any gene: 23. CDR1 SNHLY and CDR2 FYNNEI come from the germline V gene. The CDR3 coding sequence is TGTGCCAGCAATCTCAAACAGGGGGCAATCGGGGGATCGGGCTCACCCCTCCACTTT. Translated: CASNLKQGAIGGSGSPLHF.

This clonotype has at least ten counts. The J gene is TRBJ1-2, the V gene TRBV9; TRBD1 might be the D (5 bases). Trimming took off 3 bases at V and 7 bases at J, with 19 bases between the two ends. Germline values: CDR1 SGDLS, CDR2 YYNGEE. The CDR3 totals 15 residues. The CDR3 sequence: CASSASGLPAGGYTF. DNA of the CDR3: TGTGCCAGCAGCGCGTCGGGACTCCCGGCGGGTGGCTACACCTTC.

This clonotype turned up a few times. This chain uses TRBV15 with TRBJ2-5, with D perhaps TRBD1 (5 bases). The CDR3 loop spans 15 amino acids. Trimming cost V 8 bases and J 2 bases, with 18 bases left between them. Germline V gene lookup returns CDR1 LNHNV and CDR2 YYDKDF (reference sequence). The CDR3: CATQAVGPAQETQYF. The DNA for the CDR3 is TGTGCCACCCAGGCCGTGGGGCCAGCTCAAGAGACCCAGTACTTC.

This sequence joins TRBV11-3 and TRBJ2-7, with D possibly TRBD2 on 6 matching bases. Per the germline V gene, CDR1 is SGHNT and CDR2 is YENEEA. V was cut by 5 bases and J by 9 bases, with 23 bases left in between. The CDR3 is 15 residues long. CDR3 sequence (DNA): TGTGCCAGCAGCCTCCCGGGACTTGGGCTTTTCAGGCAGTACGTC. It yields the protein CASSLPGLGLFRQYV.

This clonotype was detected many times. The CDR3 loop is CASSRTSVYEQYF. The DNA for the CDR3 is TGTGCCAGCAGCCGTACTAGCGTATACGAGCAGTACTTC. The rearrangement joins TRBV7-2 to TRBJ2-7; TRBD2 aligns across 7 bases. Trimming at V came to 5 bases and at J to 4 bases, leaving 5 bases not matched to a gene. The CDR3 loop spans 13 amino acids. CDR1 and CDR2 (germline): SGHTA, FQGNSA.